Detailed here is one T cell receptor beta chain. These data originate in a study of shared clonotypes between healthy human individuals. The table came from immunoSEQ multiplex PCR; TCRdb's copy has only in-frame clones and leaves some out. The profile shows some 2,500,000 clones, more than 85% of them singletons. Germline V gene data show CDR1 as MDHEN and CDR2 as SYDVKM. This CDR3 has 14 residues. V gave up 6 bases and J gave up 7 bases, with 19 bases separating them. The V call is TRBV28, the J call TRBJ2-7; D is uncertain. Sequences were obtained from naive CD4+ T cells from PBMCs. Subset here: CD45RA+ positively selected. This clonotype originated in a young man in good health. Some clones in this sample may be carry-over from other donors' samples. The CDR3 region is CASSRSQVVGEQYF. In DNA form, the CDR3 reads TGTGCCAGCAGCCGCAGTCAGGTTGTGGGAGAGCAGTACTTC.